This T cell receptor beta chain stems from a study of cytotoxic CD8 clonotypes in ibrutinib-treated CLL. About the research overall: Response samples were taken after a median around 11 months of treatment, range 6 to 36.

Assay: immunoSEQ multiplex PCR; the TCRdb copy retains only in-frame clones and omits some. The sample carries tens of thousands of clones, 83% recorded once. The CDR3 loop spans 13 amino acids. In germline, CDR1 is LGHNA, CDR2 YSLEER. Trimming took off 4 bases at V and 3 bases at J, with 8 bases between the two ends. The sequenced sample was PBMCs, obtained after 24 months of ibrutinib treatment. The chain is built from TRBV4-3 and TRBJ2-3, with a weak D call TRBD2 (6 bases). This TCR derives from a human donor with chronic lymphocytic leukemia. CDR3 DNA sequence: TGCGCCAGCAGCCTGACTAGGACAGATACGCAGTATTTT. Its protein is CASSLTRTDTQYF.